This T cell receptor (beta chain) is from a study of blood T cell repertoires in COVID-19 (dated by TCRdb to the early 2020s). For the study in its entirety: Samples covering the acute and convalescent phases of COVID-19 were provided by collaborators in the United States, Italy and Spain. The prospective study material was composed of cDNA or gDNA derived from T cells, B-cell-depleted T cells, or PBMCs. Samples came from the ongoing ImmuneRACE study (first 160 participants) plus 1,254 subjects from 6 global collaborators. Deeply sampled blood TCRbeta repertoires from subjects exposed to, actively infected with, or recovered from COVID-19 were included in the dataset. The sample metadata nearly always contained a de-identified subject ID, COVID-19 status, age in years and sex. The repertoires were released in a freely available public database meant as a resource for research on the immune response to SARS-CoV-2. Where available, HLA class I and class II types were taken from metadata supplied by the sample provider and were not determined by assay-based typing.

Points the paper makes about the study in general: Clinical and demographic metadata were provided uncurated, with the amount varying by source and participant.

Worth noting for this clone: Its antigen is not yet known. Base qualities are not recorded, but no much larger clone differs from it by a single base.

Collaborating institutions collected whole blood in K2EDTA tubes following their own protocols. For TCRbeta analysis, collaborators shipped samples as frozen whole blood, isolated PBMCs, or DNA extracted from either of those sample types. TCRbeta CDR3 regions were amplified from genomic DNA using the immunoSEQ Assay, a bias-controlled multiplex PCR. The authors' analysis ran thus. The number of nucleated cells in each sample was estimated from the amplification of reference gene primers within the assay. To quantify the absolute abundance of each unique TCRbeta CDR3 rearrangement, sequence reads were collapsed and filtered. For each sample, productive Simpson clonality was calculated by taking the square root of Simpson's diversity index across productive rearrangements. The table was pulled from immuneACCESS by TCRdb, which kept in-frame rearrangements only. Such tables lose some clones; where checked, under half of the loss comes from unresolved V genes, and the rest has no known cause. That table supplies the V and J calls and clone size; D and trimming were determined from the DNA. This sample holds about 120,000 clones; 85% were observed only once. The ten largest clones take up around 4.2% of the sample.

Unmatched junction bases come to 1, with V trimmed by 2 bases and J by 3 bases. The germline V gene gives CDR1 as SGDLS and CDR2 as YYNGEE. The CDR3, cysteine through phenylalanine, is 13 amino acids long. Just the 39-base CDR3 DNA is kept, in frame starting at base 1. The chain joins TRBV9 to TRBJ1-1; a stretch of 7 junction bases matches TRBD1. The TCR comes from a man between 60 and 70 years old with acute or convalescent COVID-19. The specimen sequenced was peripheral blood. CDR3 sequence: CASSVGQDTEAFF. In nucleotide form, the sequence is TGTGCCAGCAGCGTCGGACAGGACACTGAAGCTTTCTTT. The variable domain in full, with residues beyond the CDR3 obtained from the reference TRBV9 and TRBJ1-1 genes, is DSGVTQTPKHLITATGQRVTLRCSPRSGDLSVYWYQQSLDQGLQFLIQYYNGEERAKGNILERFSAQQFPDLHSELNLSSLELGDSALYFCASSVGQDTEAFFGQGTRLTVV.